This T cell receptor (beta chain) was documented in a study of identical twins. As concerns this clonotype: Its target is unknown.

Findings and limits, study-wide: Shared out-of-frame alpha sequences (those common to twins) showed excess low generation probability. Twins' excess sharing was less marked for out-of-frame beta sequences. Insertions were reduced in abundant cord blood beta clonotypes but not in memory repertoires.

TCRdb independently ran MiXCR on the 5' RACE reads; one entry per CDR3 protein. The top ten hold around 4.4% of the sample, which has hundreds of thousands of distinct CDR3 sequences, 20% to 25% seen once. The data were also submitted as part of a second study, on T cells expressing NK-cell markers. That work states: Seven of the eight sequenced donors were classified as HCMV-seropositive, and one was classified as seronegative.

The source is a woman younger than 30 in good health. Sample: PBMCs.

CDR3 sequence: CASSFVMRGQETQYF. As DNA, the CDR3 is TGCGCCAGCAGCTTCGTTATGAGGGGGCAAGAGACCCAGTACTTC. The gene calls are TRBV5-1 and TRBJ2-5; D perhaps matches TRBD1 (6 bases). Trimming took 2 bases from V and 2 from J, leaving 13 bases between them. This CDR3 has 15 amino acids. Germline CDR1 and CDR2: SGHRS and YFSETQ.